These 10 T cell receptor beta chains came from one sample sequenced in a study of T-cell reconstitution after alpha-beta-depleted transplantation in children. It was with unique molecular identifiers that the TCRbeta library was prepared. TCRdb reanalysed the PCR reads using MiXCR and keeps one entry per CDR3 protein. The data hold about 400,000 distinct CDR3 sequences, with 15% to 20% observed a single time. Sequencing used PBMCs, mostly from graft donor cells, obtained 360 days after TCRalphabeta/CD19-depleted stem cell transplant. All receptors derive from a boy less than two years old who had a stem cell transplant for Wiskott-Aldrich syndrome, so the T cells may come from the graft donor.

The V gene is TRBV12-3 or TRBV12-4, the J gene TRBJ2-1; D gene unclear. This CDR3 is 11 amino acids long. V was cut by 2 bases and J by 9 bases, with 5 bases left in between. CDR3: CASSLLVEQFF. The CDR3 DNA follows: TGTGCCAGCAGTTTATTGGTTGAGCAGTTCTTC.

The table lists this clonotype with a few counts. The V and J genes are TRBV29-1 and TRBJ2-1; D is perhaps TRBD1 or TRBD2 (6 bases each). There are 15 residues in the CDR3. CDR1 and CDR2 from the germline V gene are SQVTM and ANQGSEA. Trimming stripped 2 bases from V and 4 bases from J, with 15 bases between. This CDR3 reads CSVEPRGDNYNEQFF. CDR3 coding DNA: TGCAGCGTTGAACCCCGCGGGGACAATTACAATGAGCAGTTCTTC.

V gene TRBV5-1 combines with J gene TRBJ2-3; TRBD1 matches at 8 bases. V gave up 5 bases and J gave up 3 bases; unmatched junction bases: 8. Germline V gene lookup returns CDR1 SGHRS and CDR2 YFSETQ. The CDR3 loop spans 15 amino acids. The CDR3 coding sequence is TGCGCCAGCAGTTTCTCGACAGGGGTGACAGATACGCAGTATTTT. This gives the protein CASSFSTGVTDTQYF.

This clonotype was counted ten times or more. One junction end disagrees with the germline gene, perhaps due to a read error. The chain employs TRBV7-9 and TRBJ1-1; D unresolved. Per germline, CDR1 SEHNR and CDR2 FQNEAQ (reference sequence). The CDR3 is made up of 13 amino acids. The chain's CDR3 is CASSLGRNTEAFF. CDR3 coding DNA: TGTGCCAGCAGTTTAGGGCGGAACACTGAAGCTTTCTTT.

The chain carries TRBV5-1 and TRBJ2-7, with 10 bases fitting TRBD1. The length of the CDR3 is 14 residues. Germline trimming cut 7 bases from V and 5 bases from J; bases unmatched to any gene: 9. CDR1 is SGHRS and CDR2 is YFSETQ in the germline V gene. The CDR3 spells CASYRGTGVNEQYF. The CDR3 nucleotides are TGCGCCAGCTACCGCGGGACAGGGGTCAACGAGCAGTACTTC.

For the CDR3, the DNA is TGTGCCAGCAGCTTTTTACGAAAGCTAGCGCCCAACACCGGGGAGCTGTTTTTT. Translated: CASSFLRKLAPNTGELFF. The rearrangement joins TRBV11-1 to TRBJ2-2; weak D call: TRBD2 (6 bases). CDR3 size: 18 residues. The V end lost 3 bases, the J end lost 2 bases, and 19 bases lay between the germline ends. Germline assignment: CDR1 SGHAT and CDR2 FQDESV (reference sequence). Full variable domain (rest looked up from reference TRBV11-1 and TRBJ2-2): EAEVAQSPRYKITEKSQAVAFWCDPISGHATLYWYRQILGQGPELLVQFQDESVVDDSQLPKDRFSAERLKGVDSTLKIQPAELGDSAMYLCASSFLRKLAPNTGELFFGEGSRLTVL.

This clonotype appeared a few times. The gene calls are TRBV11-2 and TRBJ1-1; D not resolved. This CDR3 is 14 amino acids long. CDR1 and CDR2 from the germline V gene are SGHAT and FQNNGV. The V gene lost 4 bases and the J gene lost 3 bases, with 12 bases spanning the gap. In DNA, the CDR3 is TGTGCCAGCAGCTCCGGACCGAAGGACACTGAAGCTTTCTTT. It specifies CASSSGPKDTEAFF.

The CDR3: CASSFGQGAKTGELFF. Written as DNA, the CDR3 is TGCGCCAGCAGCTTTGGACAGGGGGCCAAAACCGGGGAGCTGTTTTTT. The gene calls are TRBV5-1 and TRBJ2-2, with 11 bases fitting TRBD1. This CDR3 has 16 amino acids. The V gene end was trimmed by 2 bases and the J gene end by 5 bases; junction bases not matched to a gene: 5. Germline CDR1 reads SGHRS; CDR2 reads YFSETQ.

The chain links TRBV27 to TRBJ2-3, with D perhaps matching TRBD2 (6 bases). Trimming removed 5 bases from V and 0 bases from J, with 12 bases in between. The length of the CDR3 is 15 residues. CDR1 is MNHEY and CDR2 is SMNVEV in the germline V gene (reference sequence). DNA of the CDR3: TGTGCCAGCAGTCTCCGACTAGTAAGCACAGATACGCAGTATTTT. Translation: CASSLRLVSTDTQYF.

The chain is built from TRBV24-1 and TRBJ2-7; possibly TRBD1 for D (5 bases). The CDR3 runs 14 residues. In germline, CDR1 is KGHDR, CDR2 SFDVKD. Trimming cost V 3 bases and J 2 bases, with 10 bases left between them. The CDR3 spells CATSDPRAAYEQYF. DNA of the CDR3: TGTGCCACCAGTGATCCCAGGGCAGCCTACGAGCAGTACTTC.